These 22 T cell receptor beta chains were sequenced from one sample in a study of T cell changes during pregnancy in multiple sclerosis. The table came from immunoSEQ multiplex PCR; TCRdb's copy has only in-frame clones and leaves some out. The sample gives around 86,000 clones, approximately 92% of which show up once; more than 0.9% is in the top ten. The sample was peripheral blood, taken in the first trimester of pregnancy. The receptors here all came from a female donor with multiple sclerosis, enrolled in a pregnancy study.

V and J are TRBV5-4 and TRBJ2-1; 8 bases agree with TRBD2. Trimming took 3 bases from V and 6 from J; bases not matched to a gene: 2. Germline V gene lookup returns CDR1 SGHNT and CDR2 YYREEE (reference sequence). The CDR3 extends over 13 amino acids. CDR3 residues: CASSSTSANEQFF. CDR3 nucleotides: TGTGCCAGCAGCTCGACTAGCGCCAATGAGCAGTTCTTC.

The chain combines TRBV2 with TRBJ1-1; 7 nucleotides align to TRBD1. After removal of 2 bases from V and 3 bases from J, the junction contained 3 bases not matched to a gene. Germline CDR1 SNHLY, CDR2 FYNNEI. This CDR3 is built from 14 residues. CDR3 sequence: CASSERGQHTEAFF. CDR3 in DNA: TGTGCCAGCAGTGAAAGGGGGCAGCACACTGAAGCTTTCTTT.

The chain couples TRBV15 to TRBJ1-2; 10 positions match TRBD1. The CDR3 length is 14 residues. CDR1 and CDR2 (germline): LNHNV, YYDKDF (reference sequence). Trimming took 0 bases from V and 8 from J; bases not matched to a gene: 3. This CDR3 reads CATSRETGGIGYTF. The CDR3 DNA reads TGTGCCACCAGCAGAGAGACAGGGGGCATCGGCTACACCTTC.

CDR3 nucleotide sequence: TGTGCCATCAGTGAGGCAGCGGGGGGGAGGGATACGCAGTATTTT. It is translated as CAISEAAGGRDTQYF. The V gene is TRBV10-3, the J gene TRBJ2-3, with TRBD2 matching 10 bases. With V trimmed by 2 bases and J by 6 bases, 5 bases remained unmatched. The CDR3 consists of 15 residues. The germline V gene has CDR1 ENHRY and CDR2 SYGVKD.

The CDR3 DNA sequence: TGTGCCAGCAGCTATCGGACAGGGAACACTGAAGCTTTCTTT. This encodes CASSYRTGNTEAFF. The genes are TRBV11-1 and TRBJ1-1; 7 nucleotides match TRBD1. The CDR3 extends over 14 amino acids. Losses at the gene ends were 4 bases for V and 1 base for J; bases not matched to a gene: 3. Germline values: CDR1 SGHAT, CDR2 FQDESV (reference sequence). Combining the CDR3 with reference TRBV11-1 and TRBJ1-1 gives the whole variable domain EAEVAQSPRYKITEKSQAVAFWCDPISGHATLYWYRQILGQGPELLVQFQDESVVDDSQLPKDRFSAERLKGVDSTLKIQPAELGDSAMYLCASSYRTGNTEAFFGQGTRLTVV.

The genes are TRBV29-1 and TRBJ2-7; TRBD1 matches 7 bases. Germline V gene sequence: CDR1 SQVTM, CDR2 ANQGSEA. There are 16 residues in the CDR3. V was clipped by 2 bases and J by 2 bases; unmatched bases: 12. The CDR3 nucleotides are TGCAGCGTTGAAAGGAGAGGCAGAACAGGGGCCTACGAGCAGTACTTC. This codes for CSVERRGRTGAYEQYF.

The CDR3 coding sequence is TGTGCCAGCAGCCCAAATCCGGGACATAGGAAAGAAAAACTGTTTTTT. Translating gives CASSPNPGHRKEKLFF. V usage is TRBV11-2 and J usage is TRBJ1-4; D may be TRBD1 (6 bases). This CDR3 has 16 residues. Germline loops: CDR1 SGHAT, CDR2 FQNNGV. V lost 5 bases and J 8 bases, leaving 21 bases between the germline ends.

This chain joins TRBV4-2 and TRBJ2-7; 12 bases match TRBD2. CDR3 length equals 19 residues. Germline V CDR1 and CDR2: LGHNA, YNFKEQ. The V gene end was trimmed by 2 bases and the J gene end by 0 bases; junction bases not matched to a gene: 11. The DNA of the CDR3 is TGTGCCAGCAGCCAATTGTTGGGTCTAGCGGGGGGGAGCTCCTACGAGCAGTACTTC. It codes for CASSQLLGLAGGSSYEQYF.

The CDR3: CASSGYGTDNSPLHF. The CDR3 DNA is TGTGCCAGCAGCGGATACGGGACTGATAATTCACCCCTCCACTTT. This chain joins TRBV5-4 and TRBJ1-6; D perhaps matches TRBD1 (5 bases). Germline CDR1 SGHNT, CDR2 YYREEE (reference sequence). V lost 4 bases and J lost 5, with 13 bases in between. This CDR3 spans 15 amino acids.

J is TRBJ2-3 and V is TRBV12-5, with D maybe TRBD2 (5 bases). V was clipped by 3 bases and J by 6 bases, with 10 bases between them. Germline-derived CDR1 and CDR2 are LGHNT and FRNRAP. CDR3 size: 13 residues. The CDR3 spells CASGFTDWDTQYF. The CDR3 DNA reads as TGTGCTAGTGGTTTTACGGACTGGGATACGCAGTATTTT.

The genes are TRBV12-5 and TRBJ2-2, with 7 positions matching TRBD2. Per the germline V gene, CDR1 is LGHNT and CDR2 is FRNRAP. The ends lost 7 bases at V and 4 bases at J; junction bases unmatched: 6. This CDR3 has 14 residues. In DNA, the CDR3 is TGTGCTAGTGATAGCGGGCGAGGCACCGGGGAGCTGTTTTTT. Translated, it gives CASDSGRGTGELFF. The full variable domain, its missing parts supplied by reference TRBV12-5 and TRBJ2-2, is DARVTQTPRHKVTEMGQEVTMRCQPILGHNTVFWYRQTMMQGLELLAYFRNRAPLDDSGMPKDRFSAEMPDATLATLKIQPSEPRDSAVYFCASDSGRGTGELFFGEGSRLTVL.

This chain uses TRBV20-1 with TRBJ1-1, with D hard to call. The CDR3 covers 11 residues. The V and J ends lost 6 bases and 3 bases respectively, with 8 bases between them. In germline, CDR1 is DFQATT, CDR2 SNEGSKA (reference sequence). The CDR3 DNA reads TGCAGTGCGCCCCGGGACACTGAAGCTTTCTTT. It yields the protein CSAPRDTEAFF.

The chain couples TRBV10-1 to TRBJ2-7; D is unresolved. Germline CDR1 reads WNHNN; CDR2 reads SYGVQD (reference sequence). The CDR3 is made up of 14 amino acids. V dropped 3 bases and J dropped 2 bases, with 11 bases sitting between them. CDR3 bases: TGCGCCAGCAGTGACGGATCTGGAGCCTACGAGCAGTACTTC. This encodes CASSDGSGAYEQYF.

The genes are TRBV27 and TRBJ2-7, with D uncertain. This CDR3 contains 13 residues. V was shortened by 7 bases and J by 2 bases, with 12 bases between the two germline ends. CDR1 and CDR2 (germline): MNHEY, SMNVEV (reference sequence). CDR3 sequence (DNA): TGTGCCAGCAAATTCGGCGGAGCCTACGAGCAGTACTTC. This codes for CASKFGGAYEQYF.

This CDR3 is CASSFEGANYGYTF. The CDR3 nucleotides are TGTGCCAGCAGTTTTGAAGGAGCGAACTATGGCTACACCTTC. J is TRBJ1-2 and V is TRBV28; D gene uncertain. The CDR3 has 14 residues. Germline loops: CDR1 MDHEN, CDR2 SYDVKM. V lost 3 bases to trimming and J lost 2 bases, with 10 bases between them.

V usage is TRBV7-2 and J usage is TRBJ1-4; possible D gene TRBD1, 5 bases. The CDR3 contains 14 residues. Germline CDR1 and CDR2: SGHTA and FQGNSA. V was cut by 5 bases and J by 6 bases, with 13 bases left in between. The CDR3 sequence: CASSQGRRDEKLFF. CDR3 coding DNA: TGTGCCAGCAGCCAGGGTCGCCGGGATGAAAAACTGTTTTTT.

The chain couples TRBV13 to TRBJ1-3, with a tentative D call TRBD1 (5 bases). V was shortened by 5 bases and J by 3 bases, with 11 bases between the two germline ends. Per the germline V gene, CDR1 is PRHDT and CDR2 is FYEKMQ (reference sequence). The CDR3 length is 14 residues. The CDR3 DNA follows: TGTGCCAGCAGCCTGAGAGACAGTGGAAACACCATATATTTT. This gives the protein CASSLRDSGNTIYF.

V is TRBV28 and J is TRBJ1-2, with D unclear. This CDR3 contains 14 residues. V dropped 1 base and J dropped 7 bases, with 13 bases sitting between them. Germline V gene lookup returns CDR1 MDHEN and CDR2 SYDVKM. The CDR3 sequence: CASSLSEVLGGYTF. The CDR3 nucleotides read TGTGCCAGCAGTTTATCAGAGGTCTTGGGTGGCTACACCTTC.

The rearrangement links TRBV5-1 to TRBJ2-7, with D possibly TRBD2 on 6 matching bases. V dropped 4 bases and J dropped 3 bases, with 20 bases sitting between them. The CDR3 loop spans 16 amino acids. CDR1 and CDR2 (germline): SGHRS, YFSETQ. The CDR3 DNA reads TGCGCCAGCAGCCTGGGTGCGGGGCCCGTCTTCTACGAGCAGTACTTC. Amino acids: CASSLGAGPVFYEQYF.

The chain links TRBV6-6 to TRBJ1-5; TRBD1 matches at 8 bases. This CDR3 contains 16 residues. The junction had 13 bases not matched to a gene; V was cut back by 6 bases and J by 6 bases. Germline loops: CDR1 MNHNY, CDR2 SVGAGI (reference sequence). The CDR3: CASSPSYQGASQPQHF. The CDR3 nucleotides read TGTGCCAGCAGCCCAAGTTACCAGGGGGCTTCTCAGCCCCAGCATTTT.

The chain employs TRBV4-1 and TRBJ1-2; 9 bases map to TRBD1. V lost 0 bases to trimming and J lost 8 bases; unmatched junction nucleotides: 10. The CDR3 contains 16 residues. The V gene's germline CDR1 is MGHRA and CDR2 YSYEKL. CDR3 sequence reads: CASSQDQGQGFRGYTF. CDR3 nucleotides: TGCGCCAGCAGCCAAGACCAAGGACAGGGGTTTCGGGGCTACACCTTC.

The CDR3 DNA is TGTGCCTGGAGAAGGGTAGGGGCTAATGAAAAACTGTTTTTT. Translating gives CAWRRVGANEKLFF. The genes are TRBV30 and TRBJ1-4, with D perhaps matching TRBD1 (5 bases). V shed 3 bases and J shed 3 bases, with 11 bases lying between them. Per the germline V gene, CDR1 is GTSNPN and CDR2 is SVGIG (reference sequence). This CDR3 has 14 amino acids.